Below, 32 T cell receptor beta chains from the same sample are listed, as sequenced in a study of a mutant IDH1 vaccine in newly diagnosed glioma. Generated by immunoSEQ multiplex PCR, the TCRdb table keeps only in-frame clones and is missing some. The sample holds tens of thousands of clones; 86% are singletons and the top ten take 2.9%. The time point is: baseline, week 1 (first vaccination visit). Specified treatment: pre-vaccination baseline after standard-of-care therapy. Sequenced material: PBMCs, taken from a glioma patient treated with radiotherapy, temozolomide or both. Receptors originate from a man aged 25 to 40 with glioma.

This chain joins TRBV25-1 and TRBJ1-4; D is perhaps TRBD1 (5 bases). V lost 8 bases to trimming and J lost 5 bases, with 15 bases between them. The CDR3 spans 14 residues. In germline, CDR1 is MGHDK, CDR2 SYGVNS. For the CDR3, the DNA is TGTGCCAGCTGTCGGGACGGAGGAAATGAAAAACTGTTTTTT. The encoded protein is CASCRDGGNEKLFF. The full variable domain, in which reference TRBV25-1 and TRBJ1-4 provide the parts outside the CDR3, is EADIYQTPRYLVIGTGKKITLECSQTMGHDKMYWYQQDPGMELHLIHYSYGVNSTEKGDLSSESTVSRIRTEHFPLTLESARPSHTSQYLCASCRDGGNEKLFFGSGTQLSVL.

The chain is built from TRBV4-1 and TRBJ1-5; D is possibly TRBD1 (5 bases). CDR3 length: 14 amino acids. The V and J ends lost 1 base and 6 bases respectively, with 10 bases between them. Germline CDR1 and CDR2: MGHRA and YSYEKL. The CDR3 nucleotides read TGCGCCAGCAGCCAAGCGGATGACAGTCAGCCCCAGCATTTT. This translates into CASSQADDSQPQHF.

V usage is TRBV18 and J usage is TRBJ2-1; the D is unclear. The CDR3 totals 12 residues. Germline-derived CDR1 and CDR2 are KGHSH and LQKENI. V lost 5 bases to trimming and J lost 7 bases, with 9 bases between them. CDR3 coding DNA: TGTGCCAGCTCAAGCCTTGCTAATGAGCAGTTCTTC. Translation gives CASSSLANEQFF.

This chain joins TRBV19 and TRBJ1-1; tentatively, D is TRBD1 (5 bases). Looked up from germline, CDR1 is LNHDA and CDR2 is SQIVND (reference sequence). The CDR3 covers 17 residues. V gave up 3 bases and J gave up 1 base, with 18 bases separating them. CDR3: CASSIQARDAGNTEAFF. For the CDR3, the DNA is TGTGCCAGTAGTATTCAAGCCCGGGACGCAGGGAACACTGAAGCTTTCTTT.

The chain uses TRBV18 and TRBJ2-3; the match to TRBD2 covers 8 bases. V lost 3 bases to trimming and J lost 4 bases; unmatched junction nucleotides: 9. This CDR3 is 16 amino acids long. From germline, CDR1 is KGHSH and CDR2 LQKENI. For the CDR3, the DNA is TGTGCCAGCTCACCTCCCGGGACTAGGCGGGCAGATACGCAGTATTTT. As protein: CASSPPGTRRADTQYF.

V is TRBV18 and J is TRBJ1-6; no reliable D call. The CDR3 runs 13 residues. Looked up from germline, CDR1 is KGHSH and CDR2 is LQKENI. V lost 6 bases and J lost 7, with 10 bases in between. CDR3 protein: CASSRGRNSPLHF. CDR3 nucleotide sequence: TGTGCCAGCTCTCGTGGGAGGAATTCACCCCTCCACTTT.

CDR3 amino acids: CASRDFGQGGTGELFF. The CDR3 region has the DNA TGTGCCAGTAGAGATTTCGGACAGGGGGGAACCGGGGAGCTGTTTTTT. V and J are TRBV19 and TRBJ2-2, with 10 bases matching TRBD1. The ends lost 6 bases at V and 5 bases at J; junction bases unmatched: 9. The CDR3 loop spans 16 amino acids. The germline V gene has CDR1 LNHDA and CDR2 SQIVND (reference sequence).

The rearrangement links TRBV5-1 to TRBJ2-2; the match to TRBD1 covers 11 bases. Unmatched junction bases numbered 2, after V lost 4 bases and J lost 6 bases. Germline V gene lookup returns CDR1 SGHRS and CDR2 YFSETQ. The CDR3 sequence is 14 residues long. The CDR3 DNA is TGCGCCAGCAGCGGGACAGGGGGATCCGGGGAGCTGTTTTTT. Its translation: CASSGTGGSGELFF.

By proportion, this clone is medium-sized. The chain couples TRBV6-4 to TRBJ2-2; D tentatively fits TRBD1 or TRBD2 (5 bases each). Germline V gene data show CDR1 as MRHNA and CDR2 as SNTAGT. The CDR3 is 13 amino acids. The germline V and J ends were trimmed by 2 bases and 8 bases, with 9 bases remaining between them. CDR3 loop: CASSDREGGELFF. The CDR3 DNA reads as TGTGCCAGCAGTGACCGAGAGGGGGGGGAGCTGTTTTTT.

This chain connects TRBV5-1 to TRBJ2-3, with a tentative D call TRBD1 (5 bases). This CDR3 is 13 amino acids long. CDR1 and CDR2 from the germline V gene are SGHRS and YFSETQ. The V end lost 2 bases, the J end lost 3 bases, and 7 bases lay between the germline ends. The CDR3: CASSFSGTDTQYF. As DNA, the CDR3 is TGCGCCAGCAGCTTTTCAGGGACAGATACGCAGTATTTT.

V gene TRBV6-6 combines with J gene TRBJ2-5; no definite D call. The V end lost 4 bases, the J end lost 4 bases, and 4 bases lay between the germline ends. The CDR3 length is 11 residues. Germline V gene data show CDR1 as MNHNY and CDR2 as SVGAGI (reference sequence). The CDR3: CASSSRETQYF. CDR3 coding DNA: TGTGCCAGCAGTTCTCGAGAGACCCAGTACTTC.

This chain connects TRBV7-2 to TRBJ1-2; no firm D call. The CDR3 is 18 residues long. Trimming left V 0 bases short and J 2 bases short, with 19 bases between. CDR1 SGHTA and CDR2 FQGNSA come from the germline V gene. CDR3 nucleotide sequence: TGTGCCAGCAGCTTAGCCCCCTTATTGATAGGTGAGAACTATGGCTACACCTTC. This sequence encodes CASSLAPLLIGENYGYTF. Filled out from reference TRBV7-2 and TRBJ1-2, the complete variable domain reads GAGVSQSPSNKVTEKGKDVELRCDPISGHTALYWYRQSLGQGLEFLIYFQGNSAPDKSGLPSDRFSAERTGGSVSTLTIQRTQQEDSAVYLCASSLAPLLIGENYGYTFGSGTRLTVV.

The chain links TRBV7-2 to TRBJ1-2; perhaps TRBD1 as D (5 bases). The length of the CDR3 is 15 residues. Deletions cut 1 base from V and 4 bases from J, with 13 bases between. In germline, CDR1 is SGHTA, CDR2 FQGNSA. CDR3 DNA sequence: TGTGCCAGCAGCTTAGAATTGGGACGTGGCTATGGCTACACCTTC. Translation: CASSLELGRGYGYTF.

The chain recombines TRBV18 with TRBJ1-1; no reliable D call. The CDR3 loop spans 15 amino acids. Germline lookup yields CDR1 KGHSH and CDR2 LQKENI. Trimming shortened V by 2 bases and J by 3 bases, and 13 bases separated the two germline ends. The CDR3: CASSPGKPQDTEAFF. The CDR3 DNA is TGTGCCAGCTCACCAGGGAAGCCTCAGGACACTGAAGCTTTCTTT.

V is TRBV5-5 and J is TRBJ2-4; 13 bases match TRBD2. The CDR3 is 16 amino acids. V shed 3 bases and J 8 bases; nucleotides not matched to a gene: 8. Germline CDR1 reads SGHKS; CDR2 reads YYEKEE (reference sequence). In nucleotides, the CDR3 is TGTGCCAGCAGCTCGGGACTAGCGGGGCAAGGGGACATTCAGTACTTC. It is translated as CASSSGLAGQGDIQYF.

The rearrangement links TRBV29-1 to TRBJ2-7, with 7 nucleotides matching TRBD1. The germline V gene has CDR1 SQVTM and CDR2 ANQGSEA. With V trimmed by 7 bases and J by 2 bases, 14 bases remained unmatched. The length of the CDR3 is 15 residues. CDR3 coding DNA: TGCAGCGCCCGACAGGGTATAAAGGGACCCTACGAGCAGTACTTC. Residues: CSARQGIKGPYEQYF.

V and J are TRBV6-1 and TRBJ1-1; D possibly corresponds to TRBD1 (6 bases). V dropped 10 bases and J dropped 5 bases, with 17 bases sitting between them. Germline CDR1 and CDR2: MNHNS and SASEGT. The CDR3 has 13 amino acids. CDR3 nucleotide sequence: TGTGCCACCAAACCGACAGGACGGACTGAAGCTTTCTTT. It yields the protein CATKPTGRTEAFF.

This chain uses TRBV4-2 with TRBJ2-1, with D possibly being TRBD2 (5 bases). The germline CDR1 and CDR2 sequences are LGHNA and YNFKEQ. CDR3 length: 14 residues. V was pared by 1 base and J by 5 bases, with 9 bases between. CDR3 in amino acids: CASSQVGSDNEQFF. CDR3 nucleotide sequence: TGTGCCAGCAGCCAAGTTGGTAGCGACAATGAGCAGTTCTTC.

The rearrangement uses TRBV4-1 and TRBJ2-4; TRBD1 aligns across 12 bases. The ends lost 3 bases at V and 7 bases at J; junction bases unmatched: 10. The CDR3 has 17 amino acids. CDR1 is MGHRA and CDR2 is YSYEKL in the germline V gene. CDR3 amino acids: CASSHPQRGQGANIQYF. The CDR3 DNA follows: TGCGCCAGCAGCCACCCCCAAAGGGGACAGGGGGCCAACATTCAGTACTTC.

V gene TRBV18 combines with J gene TRBJ2-7, with D perhaps TRBD2 (5 bases). This CDR3 is built from 12 residues. The V end was cut by 6 bases, the J end by 2 bases, with 8 bases between. Germline CDR1 and CDR2: KGHSH and LQKENI. The CDR3 DNA reads as TGTGCCAGCTCCCCCGGGACCTACGAGCAGTACTTC. This encodes CASSPGTYEQYF.

The chain links TRBV25-1 to TRBJ1-5, with D perhaps TRBD1 (5 bases). Germline V CDR1 and CDR2: MGHDK, SYGVNS. The length of the CDR3 is 13 residues. Trimming removed 8 bases from V and 2 bases from J, with 10 bases in between. The CDR3 DNA is TGTGCCAGCGGGGGAGGGGGCAATCAGCCCCAGCATTTT. Encoded protein: CASGGGGNQPQHF.

CDR3 coding DNA: TGTGCCAGCACCCTTCAAAGGGGGCAGGGCCACGAGCAGTACTTC. This codes for CASTLQRGQGHEQYF. This chain uses TRBV28 with TRBJ2-7; 7 bases are shared with TRBD1. Germline lookup yields CDR1 MDHEN and CDR2 SYDVKM. The V segment lost 7 bases and the J segment 5 bases; nucleotides outside the gene matches: 14. The CDR3 totals 15 residues.

This clone has a handful of counts. The CDR3 region is CASSIPARPQHF. For the CDR3, the DNA is TGTGCCAGCAGCATTCCGGCAAGGCCCCAGCATTTT. The chain employs TRBV28 and TRBJ1-5; D unclear. Trimming removed 6 bases from V and 9 bases from J, with 12 bases in between. CDR1 and CDR2 (germline): MDHEN, SYDVKM. The length of the CDR3 is 12 residues.

The chain uses TRBV4-1 and TRBJ2-4; TRBD1 is a possible D gene (5 bases). Trimming shortened V by 2 bases and J by 3 bases, and 8 bases separated the two germline ends. The V gene's germline CDR1 is MGHRA and CDR2 YSYEKL. The CDR3 extends over 14 amino acids. For the CDR3, the DNA is TGCGCCAGCAGCCAACAGGGCGTCAAAAACATTCAGTACTTC. It translates to CASSQQGVKNIQYF.

In the case of this clone: The identical CDR3 is also encoded by other nucleotide sequences in the sample. J is TRBJ2-6 and V is TRBV6-1; possibly TRBD1 or TRBD2 for D (5 bases each). The V end lost 2 bases, the J end lost 1 base, and 9 bases lay between the germline ends. The germline CDR1 and CDR2 sequences are MNHNS and SASEGT. The CDR3 runs 16 residues. CDR3 residues: CASSELGVSGANVLTF. In nucleotides, the CDR3 is TGTGCCAGCAGTGAATTGGGGGTTTCTGGGGCCAACGTCCTGACTTTC.

V gene TRBV19 combines with J gene TRBJ2-1, with 9 nucleotides matching TRBD2. The ends lost 7 bases at V and 9 bases at J; junction bases unmatched: 13. The germline gives CDR1 LNHDA, CDR2 SQIVND (reference sequence). This CDR3 is 15 amino acids long. CDR3 DNA: TGTGCCAGTAAACTACGGCGGGGGGGAATAATTGAGCAGTTCTTC. It codes for CASKLRRGGIIEQFF. The variable domain in full, completed from reference TRBV19 and TRBJ2-1, reads DGGITQSPKYLFRKEGQNVTLSCEQNLNHDAMYWYRQDPGQGLRLIYYSQIVNDFQKGDIAEGYSVSREKKESFPLTVTSAQKNPTAFYLCASKLRRGGIIEQFFGPGTRLTVL.

The chain is built from TRBV19 and TRBJ2-4; 7 bases align to TRBD1. The germline V gene has CDR1 LNHDA and CDR2 SQIVND (reference sequence). The V gene end was trimmed by 6 bases and the J gene end by 1 base; junction bases not matched to a gene: 3. There are 14 residues in the CDR3. CDR3 sequence: CASRKQGAKNIQYF. CDR3 DNA: TGTGCCAGTAGAAAACAGGGGGCCAAAAACATTCAGTACTTC.

This clone was observed once. The chain uses TRBV6-6 and TRBJ2-7; the D is unclear. CDR1 is MNHNY and CDR2 is SVGAGI in the germline V gene (reference sequence). This CDR3 has 11 residues. V shed 5 bases and J shed 3 bases, with 5 bases lying between them. CDR3 protein: CASSPRYEQYF. CDR3 nucleotide sequence: TGTGCCAGCAGTCCTCGCTACGAGCAGTACTTC.

This CDR3 is CASSISAYNEQFF. The CDR3 coding sequence is TGCGCCAGCAGTATTAGTGCGTACAATGAGCAGTTCTTC. The chain carries TRBV5-1 and TRBJ2-1; D is undetermined. The CDR3 sequence is 13 residues long. V was trimmed by 5 bases and J by 4 bases, leaving 10 bases between them. From germline, CDR1 is SGHRS and CDR2 YFSETQ.

In this sample, this clone turned up a few times. The CDR3 nucleotides read TGTGCCAGCAGCTTGAACTATTCACCCCTCCACTTT. Its translation is CASSLNYSPLHF. The V gene is TRBV6-6, the J gene TRBJ1-6, with unresolved D. CDR1 and CDR2 (germline): MNHNY, SVGAGI (reference sequence). The CDR3 contains 12 residues. V gave up 6 bases and J gave up 8 bases, with 8 bases separating them.

This clone was recorded a few times. The chain is built from TRBV4-1 and TRBJ1-5, with a weak D call TRBD1 (6 bases). V dropped 1 base and J dropped 1 base, with 8 bases sitting between them. The CDR3 contains 15 residues. The germline V gene has CDR1 MGHRA and CDR2 YSYEKL. For the CDR3, the DNA is TGCGCCAGCAGCCAAGGAGGGGGGAGCAATCAGCCCCAGCATTTT. Translating it yields CASSQGGGSNQPQHF.

This chain links TRBV6-6 with TRBJ1-4; D remains ambiguous. This CDR3 has 12 residues. Trimming removed 6 bases at V and 9 bases at J, with 11 bases between. Germline CDR1 is MNHNY and CDR2 is SVGAGI (reference sequence). CDR3 in DNA: TGTGCCAGCAGCCCACTGGGCCAAAAACTGTTTTTT. Encoded protein: CASSPLGQKLFF.